The 3 T cell receptor beta chains below were found in one sample sequenced in a study of regulatory T cells in long-lasting Graves disease. Sequencing libraries for TCR beta were prepared with iRepertoire HTBI primers and Arm-PCR of CDR3 regions. One entry per CDR3 protein, called by TCRdb with MiXCR from the multiplex PCR reads. The sample has hundreds of thousands of distinct CDR3 sequences; 18% are singletons. Time point in this sample: newly diagnosed GD, antithyroid drugs for less than 3 months. RNA from PBMCs was the source of the TCR library. This material consisted of peripheral blood mononuclear cells (PBMCs), taken at new diagnosis, from a patient treated with antithyroid drugs. All receptors derive from a female donor with Graves disease.

The J gene is TRBJ2-7, the V gene TRBV7-9, with TRBD2 as a possible D gene (6 bases). The CDR3 extends over 15 amino acids. The V gene's germline CDR1 is SEHNR and CDR2 FQNEAQ (reference sequence). V gave up 5 bases and J gave up 0 bases, with 14 bases separating them. CDR3: CASSNQNGGSYEQYF. The CDR3 DNA follows: TGTGCCAGCAGCAATCAGAACGGGGGCTCCTACGAGCAGTACTTC.

Only a few counts were recorded for this clonotype. V and J are TRBV4-1 and TRBJ2-5, with 12 bases fitting TRBD2. The CDR3 runs 15 residues. Germline trimming cut 4 bases from V and 4 bases from J; bases unmatched to any gene: 4. Germline lookup yields CDR1 MGHRA and CDR2 YSYEKL. CDR3 sequence (DNA): TGCGCCAGCAGCCGACTAGCGGGAGTAGTAGAGACCCAGTACTTC. Protein sequence: CASSRLAGVVETQYF.

The chain has TRBV7-9 and TRBJ2-7; TRBD1 matches 12 bases. CDR1 is SEHNR and CDR2 is FQNEAQ in the germline V gene (reference sequence). The ends lost 5 bases at V and 6 bases at J; junction bases unmatched: 5. This CDR3 region has 14 residues. The CDR3 sequence: CASSDRDRGREQYF. CDR3 coding DNA: TGTGCCAGCAGCGACCGGGACAGGGGGCGCGAGCAGTACTTC.